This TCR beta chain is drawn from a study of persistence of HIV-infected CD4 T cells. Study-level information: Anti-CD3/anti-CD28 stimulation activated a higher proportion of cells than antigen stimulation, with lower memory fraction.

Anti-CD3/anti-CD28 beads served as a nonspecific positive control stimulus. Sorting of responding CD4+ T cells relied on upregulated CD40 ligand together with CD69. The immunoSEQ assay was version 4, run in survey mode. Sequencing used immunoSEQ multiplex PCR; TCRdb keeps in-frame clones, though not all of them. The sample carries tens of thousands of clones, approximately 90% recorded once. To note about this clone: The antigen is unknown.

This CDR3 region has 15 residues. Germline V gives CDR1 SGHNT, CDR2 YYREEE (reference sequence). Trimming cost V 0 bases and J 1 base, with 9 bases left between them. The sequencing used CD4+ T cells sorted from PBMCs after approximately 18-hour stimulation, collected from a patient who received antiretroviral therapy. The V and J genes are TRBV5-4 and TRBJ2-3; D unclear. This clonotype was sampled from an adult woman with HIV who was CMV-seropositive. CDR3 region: CASSLVRQGTDTQYF. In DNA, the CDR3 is TGTGCCAGCAGCTTGGTTCGGCAGGGCACAGATACGCAGTATTTT.